The source of this T cell receptor (beta chain) is a study of identical twins (dated by TCRdb to about 2016). Broadly, across the study: TCR alpha and beta repertoires from monozygotic twins, unrelated adults of various ages and cord blood were deep-sequenced to test whether fetal clonotypes persist. To rule out contamination, the twin experiments were replicated at different times with different library preparation protocols. Paper-wide results and their limitations: Compared with coincidental sharing between unrelated individuals, out-of-frame TCR alpha sequences shared between twins had an excess of sequences with low generation probability. Zero-insertion analyses could be partly confounded by invariant T cells such as MAIT and iNKT, although diverse VJ usage argued against such confounding for most clonotypes. Because the same donors could not be followed over many years, the conclusions relied on cross-sectional statistical analysis. The excess sharing between twins in beta out-of-frame sequences was weaker because fewer shared sequences reduced the signal-to-noise ratio. Abundant cord blood beta clonotypes carried fewer insertions; young adult naive repertoires showed a weaker similar trend, while memory repertoires showed none. In monozygotic twins, out-of-frame TCR alpha sharing was systematically underestimated by recombination models, although the models agreed with sharing between unrelated individuals.

All donors were healthy Caucasians. Three unrelated non-twin adults were additionally sequenced: a male aged 18 to 29, a male aged 50 to 60 and a female aged 50 to 60. Using Miltenyi CD45RO+ enrichment and human naive T-cell isolation kits, memory (CD45RO+) and naive T cells were isolated from PBMC. Notes on this clonotype: What antigen it recognizes has not been identified. The record has no base qualities; no much larger clone is one base away.

The library was prepared using 5' RACE. Sequencing was performed on an Illumina HiSeq 2000. A universal primer binding site was added through template switching, and the final cDNA carried a unique molecular identifier so that TCR cDNA molecules could be counted accurately. Specific primers in the conserved constant-segment region were used to synthesize first-strand cDNA for the TCR alpha and beta chains. To control for contamination, every cDNA library carried two barcodes: a SMART-Mk sample barcode plus Illumina barcodes. Two successive PCR steps introduced TruSeq adapter sequences along with Illumina sample barcodes. TCR alpha and beta cDNA libraries were sequenced on the Illumina HiSeq platform with custom primers. The paper's data handling went like this. Unique molecular identifiers were extracted from raw reads with MiGEC, and CDR3 positions were determined with MiXCR. For each individual, recombination models were inferred using an EM algorithm with the repgenHMM and IGoR tools. Shared clonotypes were analyzed with the tcR package in R, and sharing was normalized by the product of cloneset sizes. Out-of-frame nonproductive sequences were analyzed to study raw recombination free of thymic and clonal selection effects. TCRdb handled the public reads itself, with Q25 trimming in fastp and clone calling in MiXCR, and kept productive beta chains. CDR3 protein duplicates are merged, each entry listing the most common genes and DNA. TCRdb, rather than the study authors, made the V and J calls. The table for this sample lists under 400,000 distinct CDR3 sequences; about 10% of them were counted only once. The ten largest clonotypes hold over 7% of the sample.

The CDR3 runs 15 amino acids, cysteine and phenylalanine included. Kept here is only the CDR3 DNA, which spans 45 bases and is read in frame from base 1. The trim is 2 bases for V and 2 bases for J, with a gap of 12 bases between the germline ends. The germline V gene specifies SGHRS as CDR1 and YFSETQ as CDR2. The sequenced sample consisted of naive T cells sorted from blood. In the paper's terms, the cell subset or site label means: cells isolated with a human naive T-cell isolation kit. The chain couples TRBV5-1 to TRBJ2-3; TRBD1 is perhaps the D gene, given 6 matching bases. The TCR originated in a woman aged 45-65 years in good health. The nucleotide sequence is given as TGCGCCAGCAGCTTATCGGACAGCTACACAGATACGCAGTATTTT. Translated, this gives CASSLSDSYTDTQYF.